Each of the 25 T cell receptor beta chains below was sequenced from the same sample in a study of T-cell memory formation after mild COVID-19. A single record per CDR3 protein comes from TCRdb applying MiXCR to the 5' RACE reads. The sample includes more than 150,000 distinct CDR3 sequences, under 20% of them seen just once. Input material: PBMCs or a T cell subset sorted from them (not recorded which). Every receptor here comes from a man younger than 30 who had mild COVID-19 (a few samples of this study predate the infection). Cell type and time point are not known.

This clonotype was picked up a small number of times. The J gene is TRBJ2-1, the V gene TRBV20-1; D remains ambiguous. Germline V gene lookup returns CDR1 DFQATT and CDR2 SNEGSKA (reference sequence). The CDR3 covers 16 residues. V was cut by 0 bases and J by 4 bases, with 16 bases left in between. CDR3 loop: CSARDQSAETYNEQFF. The CDR3 DNA follows: TGCAGTGCTAGAGATCAATCGGCAGAAACGTACAATGAGCAGTTCTTC.

This chain connects TRBV5-6 to TRBJ1-1, with D uncertain. The V end was cut by 0 bases, the J end by 8 bases, with 11 bases between. This CDR3 is 13 amino acids long. The germline CDR1 and CDR2 sequences are SGHDT and YYEEEE. The CDR3 DNA follows: TGTGCCAGCAGCTTGGGTCCCATGGCGGAAGCTTTCTTT. Protein product: CASSLGPMAEAFF. Full variable domain (outside the CDR3, taken from reference TRBV5-6 and TRBJ1-1): DAGVTQSPTHLIKTRGQQVTLRCSPKSGHDTVSWYQQALGQGPQFIFQYYEEEERQRGNFPDRFSGHQFPNYSSELNVNALLLGDSALYLCASSLGPMAEAFFGQGTRLTVV.

The chain employs TRBV20-1 and TRBJ2-7; unclear D gene. The ends were cut back, 1 base at V and 6 bases at J, with 16 bases in the middle. The CDR3 loop spans 14 amino acids. Germline CDR1 is DFQATT and CDR2 is SNEGSKA (reference sequence). The CDR3 nucleotides are TGCAGTGCTAGAGTCGGCCTTTCCCTCGGCGAGCAGTACTTC. It codes for CSARVGLSLGEQYF.

This clonotype was counted between two and nine times. The chain couples TRBV9 to TRBJ2-3, with D possibly being TRBD1 (5 bases). The length of the CDR3 is 14 residues. The germline V gene has CDR1 SGDLS and CDR2 YYNGEE. With 4 bases removed from V and 2 bases from J, the gap between germline ends came to 11 bases. CDR3 bases: TGTGCCAGCAGCCCCGACAGTCCCACAGATACGCAGTATTTT. Translating it yields CASSPDSPTDTQYF.

CDR3 residues: CASSRRLAGQTGELFF. CDR3 DNA: TGTGCCAGCAGCCGACGACTAGCGGGGCAGACCGGGGAGCTGTTTTTT. The V call is TRBV6-5, the J call TRBJ2-2, with TRBD2 matching over 11 bases. The length of the CDR3 is 16 residues. Germline trimming cut 6 bases from V and 5 bases from J; bases unmatched to any gene: 8. CDR1 and CDR2 from the germline V gene are MNHEY and SVGAGI.

Points on this clonotype: At one end the junction does not follow the germline gene, possibly because of a read error. V and J are TRBV7-7 and TRBJ2-2; D gene unclear. Looked up from germline, CDR1 is SSHAT and CDR2 is FNYEAQ (reference sequence). The CDR3 runs 14 residues. This chain's CDR3 is CASSPLVHTGELFF. DNA for the CDR3: TGTGCTAGCAGCCCCCTCGTCCACACCGGGGAGCTGTTTTTT.

The rearrangement links TRBV29-1 to TRBJ1-2; TRBD1 matches at 8 bases. This CDR3 has 13 amino acids. The germline CDR1 and CDR2 sequences are SQVTM and ANQGSEA. Unmatched junction bases numbered 3, after V lost 2 bases and J lost 4 bases. CDR3 nucleotides: TGCAGCGTTGAATCCGGACAGGGCTATGGCTACACCTTC. It translates to CSVESGQGYGYTF.

The chain combines TRBV15 with TRBJ2-2, with 7 positions matching TRBD1. The J segment lost 1 base and the V segment lost 3 bases, leaving 5 bases of the junction unmatched. This CDR3 is built from 16 residues. Germline assignment: CDR1 LNHNV and CDR2 YYDKDF (reference sequence). Here the CDR3 reads CATSSDDRVNTGELFF. For the CDR3, the DNA is TGTGCCACCAGCAGCGATGACAGGGTGAACACCGGGGAGCTGTTTTTT.

This chain links TRBV7-8 with TRBJ1-5, with a possible D match to TRBD1 (5 bases). The CDR3 contains 17 residues. Germline V CDR1 and CDR2: SGHVS, FQNEAQ. V lost 4 bases and J 2 bases, leaving 18 bases between the germline ends. CDR3 loop: CASSSSRVVGGNQPQHF. The CDR3 nucleotides are TGTGCCAGCAGCTCGTCCAGGGTTGTTGGGGGCAATCAGCCCCAGCATTTT. The variable domain in full, completed from reference TRBV7-8 and TRBJ1-5, reads GAGVSQSPRYKVAKRGQDVALRCDPISGHVSLFWYQQALGQGPEFLTYFQNEAQLDKSGLPSDRFFAERPEGSVSTLKIQRTQQEDSAVYLCASSSSRVVGGNQPQHFGDGTRLSIL.

The gene calls are TRBV19 and TRBJ1-5; D is unresolved. Trimming shortened V by 9 bases and J by 0 bases, and 12 bases separated the two germline ends. The CDR3 totals 14 residues. CDR1 is LNHDA, CDR2 SQIVND, per germline (reference sequence). CDR3 DNA: TGTGCCAGCAGCCGACAATATAGCAATCAGCCCCAGCATTTT. Amino acids: CASSRQYSNQPQHF. The complete variable domain, with remaining parts taken from reference TRBV19 and TRBJ1-5, reads DGGITQSPKYLFRKEGQNVTLSCEQNLNHDAMYWYRQDPGQGLRLIYYSQIVNDFQKGDIAEGYSVSREKKESFPLTVTSAQKNPTAFYLCASSRQYSNQPQHFGDGTRLSIL.

This clonotype was recorded many times. The V call is TRBV12-3 or TRBV12-4, the J call TRBJ2-5; D possibly corresponds to TRBD2 (5 bases). This CDR3 comprises 12 residues. Trimming took off 4 bases at V and 9 bases at J, with 12 bases between the two ends. The CDR3 coding sequence is TGTGCCAGCAGTTCGGACTCCCGTGCCCAGTACTTC. Its translation is CASSSDSRAQYF.

This clonotype was recorded a few times. The chain couples TRBV4-2 to TRBJ2-3; a weak D match, TRBD2 (5 bases). This CDR3 has 18 amino acids. Trimming removed 1 base from V and 1 base from J, with 18 bases in between. Germline V gene data show CDR1 as LGHNA and CDR2 as YNFKEQ. CDR3 in amino acids: CASSQGSPGERGTDTQYF. The CDR3 nucleotides are TGTGCCAGCAGCCAAGGGAGTCCCGGGGAGCGAGGCACAGATACGCAGTATTTT.

In its sample, this clonotype was seen a few times. V and J are TRBV12-3 or TRBV12-4 and TRBJ1-5; D gene unclear. This CDR3 spans 13 amino acids. Trimming removed 3 bases from V and 4 bases from J, with 7 bases in between. The CDR3 nucleotides are TGTGCCAGCAGTTTTCAGACTAATCAGCCCCAGCATTTT. Amino acid sequence: CASSFQTNQPQHF.

This chain links TRBV6-5 with TRBJ2-3; D might be TRBD1 (6 bases). Germline V CDR1 and CDR2: MNHEY, SVGAGI. There are 14 residues in the CDR3. Deletions cut 6 bases from V and 6 bases from J, with 16 bases between. CDR3 nucleotide sequence: TGTGCCAGCAGACCCTACAGGGCCGGGGATACGCAGTATTTT. It translates to CASRPYRAGDTQYF.

This clonotype was seen more than once but under ten times. A read error may produce the germline difference seen at one junction end. This sequence joins TRBV20-1 and TRBJ2-7, with 7 bases lining up with TRBD2. The CDR3 is 14 residues long. Germline CDR1 is DFQATT and CDR2 is SNEGSKA (reference sequence). The CDR3 spells CSARMAGDSSEQYF. As DNA, the CDR3 is TGCAGTGCTAGAATGGCGGGGGACTCCTCCGAGCAGTACTTC.

This clonotype was seen a few times. The chain links TRBV5-1 to TRBJ2-3, with D perhaps TRBD1 (6 bases). Germline V gene data show CDR1 as SGHRS and CDR2 as YFSETQ. The CDR3 consists of 12 residues. V was cut by 4 bases and J by 9 bases, with 12 bases left in between. The CDR3 loop is CASSMDRETQYF. CDR3 nucleotides: TGCGCCAGCAGCATGGACAGAGAAACGCAGTATTTT.

In its sample, this clonotype was seen a few times. The rearrangement joins TRBV5-5 to TRBJ1-5, with D perhaps matching TRBD1 (5 bases). Germline values: CDR1 SGHKS, CDR2 YYEKEE (reference sequence). The CDR3 contains 17 residues. V was pared by 5 bases and J by 6 bases, with 24 bases between. CDR3 DNA sequence: TGTGCCAGCAGTTCGACGCCTACGGGAAGGAGGGGTCAGCCCCAGCATTTT. As protein: CASSSTPTGRRGQPQHF.

This sequence joins TRBV20-1 and TRBJ1-5; tentatively, D is TRBD1 (6 bases). There are 12 residues in the CDR3. Between the trimmed V and J ends, which lost 2 bases and 7 bases, there was a span of 9 bases. Germline lookup yields CDR1 DFQATT and CDR2 SNEGSKA (reference sequence). The CDR3 protein is CSARQGFQPQHF. CDR3 sequence (DNA): TGCAGTGCTAGACAGGGGTTCCAGCCCCAGCATTTT.

The rearrangement uses TRBV9 and TRBJ2-3; 8 bases line up with TRBD1. Per germline, CDR1 SGDLS and CDR2 YYNGEE. With 4 bases clipped from V and 4 bases from J, the junction kept 5 bases outside the gene matches. The CDR3 runs to 14 residues. The CDR3 DNA is TGTGCCAGCAGCCCCCCAGGGGGCGCAGATACGCAGTATTTT. The encoded protein is CASSPPGGADTQYF.

The rearrangement links TRBV4-3 to TRBJ2-1; D remains ambiguous. CDR3 length: 14 amino acids. The V gene lost 3 bases and the J gene lost 5 bases, with 11 bases spanning the gap. The germline CDR1 and CDR2 sequences are LGHNA and YSLEER. CDR3 DNA sequence: TGCGCCAGCAGCCAGTACGCCGCGAACAATGAGCAGTTCTTC. Protein product: CASSQYAANNEQFF.

In this sample, this clonotype turned up a few times. The V gene is TRBV7-2, the J gene TRBJ1-2; unclear D gene. The CDR3 runs to 14 residues. V lost 5 bases, J lost 0 bases, and 10 bases lay in between. Germline CDR1 reads SGHTA; CDR2 reads FQGNSA. The CDR3 sequence is CASSPGSTNYGYTF. The CDR3 DNA is TGTGCCAGCAGCCCCGGAAGTACTAACTATGGCTACACCTTC.

V usage is TRBV5-6 and J usage is TRBJ2-5, with D unresolved. Deletions cut 4 bases from V and 4 bases from J, with 8 bases between. Germline V gene sequence: CDR1 SGHDT, CDR2 YYEEEE. The CDR3 extends over 12 amino acids. CDR3 region: CASSVGGETQYF. CDR3 coding DNA: TGTGCCAGCAGCGTTGGTGGAGAGACCCAGTACTTC.

This clonotype was detected only a few times. The rearrangement links TRBV6-6 to TRBJ2-5; D is possibly TRBD2 (5 bases). The CDR3 sequence is 15 residues long. Per germline, CDR1 MNHNY and CDR2 SVGAGI (reference sequence). The germline V and J ends were trimmed by 2 bases and 5 bases, with 15 bases remaining between them. CDR3 sequence: CASSYPGLTKETQYF. DNA for the CDR3: TGTGCCAGCAGTTACCCCGGCCTGACTAAGGAGACCCAGTACTTC.

This clonotype was seen at least ten times. This sequence joins TRBV3-1 and TRBJ1-4; no reliable D call. Per the germline V gene, CDR1 is LGHDT and CDR2 is YNNKEL (reference sequence). CDR3 length: 14 residues. Between the trimmed V and J ends, which lost 2 bases and 7 bases, there was a span of 11 bases. For the CDR3, the DNA is TGTGCCAGCAGCCAAAACAGTAACAGTGAAAAACTGTTTTTT. Encoded protein: CASSQNSNSEKLFF.

This clonotype was detected many times. J is TRBJ2-7 and V is TRBV20-1; 11 bases map to TRBD2. The CDR3 has 16 residues. The V segment lost 1 base and the J segment 2 bases; nucleotides outside the gene matches: 7. Germline CDR1 and CDR2: DFQATT and SNEGSKA (reference sequence). CDR3 bases: TGCAGTGCTAGAGGACAGGGACTAGCGGTGGCCTACGAGCAGTACGTC. This translates into CSARGQGLAVAYEQYV.